These 25 T cell receptor beta chains were sequenced from one sample in a study of blood T cell repertoires in COVID-19. The repertoire was sequenced with immunoSEQ multiplex PCR; TCRdb's copy has only in-frame clones and lacks some. This sample yields 45,000 to 60,000 clones, of which under 90% are seen a single time; about an eighth belongs to the top ten. The sample was peripheral blood. The receptors stem from a woman older than 75 with acute or convalescent COVID-19.

The chain joins TRBV18 to TRBJ1-2; 8 bases are shared with TRBD1. With V trimmed by 0 bases and J by 3 bases, 6 bases remained unmatched. Germline V gives CDR1 KGHSH, CDR2 LQKENI. CDR3 length: 16 residues. The CDR3 loop reads CASSPPPAGGYYGYTF. DNA for the CDR3: TGTGCCAGCTCACCACCCCCGGCAGGGGGCTACTATGGCTACACCTTC. Full variable domain (missing parts from reference TRBV18 and TRBJ1-2): NAGVMQNPRHLVRRRGQEARLRCSPMKGHSHVYWYRQLPEEGLKFMVYLQKENIIDESGMPKERFSAEFPKEGPSILRIQQVVRGDSAAYFCASSPPPAGGYYGYTFGSGTRLTVV.

This sequence joins TRBV13 and TRBJ1-1; the match to TRBD1 covers 8 bases. V gave up 5 bases and J gave up 0 bases; unmatched junction bases: 8. The CDR3 loop spans 16 amino acids. Germline V CDR1 and CDR2: PRHDT, FYEKMQ (reference sequence). CDR3 bases: TGTGCCAGCAGCCTACGGACAGGGAGGATGAACACTGAAGCTTTCTTT. It is translated as CASSLRTGRMNTEAFF.

This clone occurred a few times. The genes are TRBV5-1 and TRBJ2-7; TRBD1 matches at 9 bases. Germline-derived CDR1 and CDR2 are SGHRS and YFSETQ. This CDR3 is built from 15 residues. V gave up 4 bases and J gave up 11 bases; unmatched junction bases: 16. CDR3 sequence reads: CASSETGTGSVVEYF. Here the CDR3 DNA reads TGCGCCAGCAGCGAAACCGGGACAGGGTCAGTCGTGGAGTACTTC.

The chain carries TRBV9 and TRBJ2-1; TRBD2 might be the D (7 bases). V lost 1 base and J 7 bases, leaving 15 bases between the germline ends. The CDR3 length is 15 residues. Germline lookup yields CDR1 SGDLS and CDR2 YYNGEE. Here the CDR3 DNA reads TGTGCCAGCAGCGTAATGGCGGGGGCGGGGAATGAGCAGTTCTTC. Its protein is CASSVMAGAGNEQFF.

This clone was counted between two and nine times. The chain carries TRBV2 and TRBJ1-2; TRBD1 is a possible D gene (6 bases). Looked up from germline, CDR1 is SNHLY and CDR2 is FYNNEI. This CDR3 region has 13 residues. V was pared by 8 bases and J by 4 bases, with 14 bases between. The chain's CDR3 is CASPPDSFYGYTF. CDR3 coding DNA: TGTGCCAGCCCCCCGGACAGTTTCTATGGCTACACCTTC. The complete variable domain, with remaining parts taken from reference TRBV2 and TRBJ1-2, reads EPEVTQTPSHQVTQMGQEVILRCVPISNHLYFYWYRQILGQKVEFLVSFYNNEISEKSEIFDDQFSVERPDGSNFTLKIRSTKLEDSAMYFCASPPDSFYGYTFGSGTRLTVV.

The chain has TRBV23-1 and TRBJ2-7; D might be TRBD1 (6 bases). TRBV23-1 is annotated as an ORF whose role is uncertain. This CDR3 region has 16 residues. The germline V and J ends were trimmed by 0 bases and 0 bases, with 12 bases remaining between them. The CDR3 is CASSQSTGRSSYEQYF. For the CDR3, the DNA is TGCGCCAGCAGTCAATCGACAGGCAGGAGCTCCTACGAGCAGTACTTC.

This chain connects TRBV7-2 to TRBJ1-2, with 9 bases aligning to TRBD1. CDR3 length: 14 residues. The V segment lost 3 bases and the J segment 3 bases; nucleotides outside the gene matches: 2. The germline CDR1 and CDR2 sequences are SGHTA and FQGNSA. This CDR3 is CASSLGQGDYGYTF. In nucleotides, the CDR3 is TGTGCCAGCAGCTTGGGACAGGGTGACTATGGCTACACCTTC.

The rearrangement joins TRBV27 to TRBJ1-6, with TRBD1 identical over 9 bases. The length of the CDR3 is 14 residues. V was pared by 7 bases and J by 10 bases, with 8 bases of the junction left unmatched. The germline gives CDR1 MNHEY, CDR2 SMNVEV (reference sequence). Written as DNA, the CDR3 is TGTGCCAGCACCTCCGGGACAGGGCCATCACCCCTCCACTTT. This translates into CASTSGTGPSPLHF.

This chain connects TRBV7-9 to TRBJ1-1; 10 nucleotides align to TRBD1. The CDR3 covers 14 residues. Germline V CDR1 and CDR2: SEHNR, FQNEAQ (reference sequence). The ends lost 4 bases at V and 4 bases at J; junction bases unmatched: 3. The CDR3 loop is CASSSDRGSTEAFF. Here the CDR3 DNA reads TGTGCCAGCAGCTCGGACAGGGGGTCCACTGAAGCTTTCTTT.

The chain joins TRBV6-6 to TRBJ1-1; TRBD1 agrees at 8 bases. There are 12 residues in the CDR3. CDR1 is MNHNY and CDR2 is SVGAGI in the germline V gene (reference sequence). Unmatched junction bases numbered 2, after V lost 6 bases and J lost 5 bases. The CDR3 region is CASRRQGTEAFF. The CDR3 DNA follows: TGTGCCAGCAGGAGACAGGGGACTGAAGCTTTCTTT.

This chain connects TRBV7-3 to TRBJ2-1, with TRBD1 matching 10 bases. Trimming removed 5 bases from V and 6 bases from J; junction bases left unmatched: 10. This CDR3 has 16 residues. CDR1 SGHTA and CDR2 FQGTGA come from the germline V gene. CDR3 protein: CASSRGPGQGINEQFF. The CDR3 DNA follows: TGTGCCAGCAGCCGTGGTCCGGGACAGGGGATCAATGAGCAGTTCTTC.

The CDR3 here is CAISESQQAHYEQYF. In nucleotides, the CDR3 is TGTGCCATCAGTGAGTCTCAACAGGCCCACTACGAGCAGTACTTC. The chain is built from TRBV10-3 and TRBJ2-7, with D possibly TRBD1 on 5 matching bases. There are 15 residues in the CDR3. Trimming pared 0 bases from V and 3 bases from J, leaving 12 bases between. Per germline, CDR1 ENHRY and CDR2 SYGVKD.

This clone was observed a handful of times. The chain recombines TRBV11-2 with TRBJ2-5; 10 bases match TRBD2. This CDR3 is 17 amino acids long. Germline V gene data show CDR1 as SGHAT and CDR2 as FQNNGV. Losses at the gene ends were 0 bases for V and 4 bases for J; bases not matched to a gene: 8. DNA for the CDR3: TGTGCCAGCAGCTTAGATGGCCCCAGACTAGCGGGAGAGACCCAGTACTTC. Encoded protein: CASSLDGPRLAGETQYF.

The chain recombines TRBV19 with TRBJ1-4; TRBD1 matches at 7 bases. The CDR3 is made up of 13 amino acids. Unmatched junction bases numbered 8, after V lost 8 bases and J lost 8 bases. The V gene's germline CDR1 is LNHDA and CDR2 SQIVND (reference sequence). In DNA form, the CDR3 reads TGTGCCAGTTCGAGGGGGCGCGTAGAAAAACTGTTTTTT. Translated: CASSRGRVEKLFF.

The rearrangement joins TRBV10-2 to TRBJ2-2; D is perhaps TRBD1 (6 bases). The CDR3 is 13 residues long. Germline CDR1 WSHSY, CDR2 SAAADI. Trimming took 9 bases from V and 7 from J, leaving 15 bases between them. The CDR3 loop reads CASGQLGLGELFF. CDR3 nucleotides: TGCGCCAGTGGACAGTTAGGGCTCGGGGAGCTGTTTTTT.

The gene calls are TRBV5-8 and TRBJ1-2; no reliable D call. V was pared by 4 bases and J by 3 bases, with 16 bases between. The CDR3 totals 15 residues. The germline V gene encodes CDR1 SGHTS and CDR2 YDEGEE. The CDR3 nucleotides are TGTGCCAGCAGCATCGGACCGGCGGGCTACTATGGCTACACCTTC. Its protein product is CASSIGPAGYYGYTF.

The J gene is TRBJ1-3, the V gene TRBV15, with TRBD1 identical over 8 bases. Germline lookup yields CDR1 LNHNV and CDR2 YYDKDF (reference sequence). CDR3 length: 15 residues. V lost 0 bases, J lost 8 bases, and 6 bases stayed unmatched. CDR3: CATSREWAGGHTIYF. The CDR3 coding sequence is TGTGCCACCAGCAGAGAGTGGGCAGGGGGCCACACCATATATTTT.

In its sample, this clone was seen once. The chain has TRBV4-1 and TRBJ1-5; TRBD1 agrees at 7 bases. V was clipped by 2 bases and J by 3 bases; unmatched bases: 1. CDR3 length: 14 residues. Germline V gives CDR1 MGHRA, CDR2 YSYEKL. The CDR3 DNA reads as TGCGCCAGCAGCCAAACAGGGGTCAATCAGCCCCAGCATTTT. It encodes CASSQTGVNQPQHF.

This rearrangement joins TRBV29-1 to TRBJ1-2, with TRBD1 identical over 7 bases. This CDR3 has 14 amino acids. CDR1 is SQVTM, CDR2 ANQGSEA, per germline. Trimming at V came to 5 bases and at J to 0 bases, leaving 6 bases not matched to a gene. The CDR3 bases are TGCAGCGTTACCGGGACAGAGGCTAACTATGGCTACACCTTC. Amino acids: CSVTGTEANYGYTF.

This sequence joins TRBV19 and TRBJ1-2; 10 nucleotides agree with TRBD1. Germline-derived CDR1 and CDR2 are LNHDA and SQIVND (reference sequence). Trimming cost V 6 bases and J 6 bases; bases outside gene matches: 7. This CDR3 comprises 14 residues. The CDR3 is CASSYPDRGDGYTF. The CDR3 DNA is TGTGCCAGTAGCTACCCGGACAGGGGGGATGGCTACACCTTC.

This clone occurred once. V is TRBV4-1 and J is TRBJ1-5; a possible D gene is TRBD1 (6 bases). The CDR3 has 16 residues. CDR1 and CDR2 from the germline V gene are MGHRA and YSYEKL. V lost 5 bases and J lost 0, with 14 bases in between. CDR3 sequence reads: CASSAQQGNSNQPQHF. CDR3 in DNA: TGCGCCAGCAGCGCCCAACAGGGAAATAGCAATCAGCCCCAGCATTTT.

This rearrangement joins TRBV19 to TRBJ2-5; 7 nucleotides line up with TRBD1. J lost 1 base, V lost 4 bases, and 0 bases had no gene match. The CDR3 has 13 residues. CDR1 is LNHDA, CDR2 SQIVND, per germline (reference sequence). The CDR3 DNA is TGTGCCAGTAGTAGACAGGGCCAAGAGACCCAGTACTTC. This gives the protein CASSRQGQETQYF.

The chain has TRBV19 and TRBJ1-1; D remains ambiguous. Per the germline V gene, CDR1 is LNHDA and CDR2 is SQIVND (reference sequence). There are 14 residues in the CDR3. V lost 3 bases to trimming and J lost 7 bases, with 15 bases between them. CDR3 DNA sequence: TGTGCCAGTAGTATGGCGGGCACGGCCGATGAAGCTTTCTTT. Translation gives CASSMAGTADEAFF.

This chain connects TRBV2 to TRBJ2-7; the D is unclear. The CDR3 runs to 12 residues. Per germline, CDR1 SNHLY and CDR2 FYNNEI. Trimming pared 0 bases from V and 3 bases from J, leaving 3 bases between. The CDR3 region is CASSEANYEQYF. As DNA, the CDR3 is TGTGCCAGCAGTGAAGCTAACTACGAGCAGTACTTC.

The V call is TRBV3-1 (or the pseudogene TRBV3-2), the J call TRBJ1-1, with D unresolved. V dropped 4 bases and J dropped 4 bases, with 13 bases sitting between them. This CDR3 is 14 amino acids long. The germline gives CDR1 LGHDT, CDR2 YNNKEL (reference sequence). DNA of the CDR3: TGTGCCAGCAGCCCTATGGTGGTTGGCACTGAAGCTTTCTTT. It is translated as CASSPMVVGTEAFF.